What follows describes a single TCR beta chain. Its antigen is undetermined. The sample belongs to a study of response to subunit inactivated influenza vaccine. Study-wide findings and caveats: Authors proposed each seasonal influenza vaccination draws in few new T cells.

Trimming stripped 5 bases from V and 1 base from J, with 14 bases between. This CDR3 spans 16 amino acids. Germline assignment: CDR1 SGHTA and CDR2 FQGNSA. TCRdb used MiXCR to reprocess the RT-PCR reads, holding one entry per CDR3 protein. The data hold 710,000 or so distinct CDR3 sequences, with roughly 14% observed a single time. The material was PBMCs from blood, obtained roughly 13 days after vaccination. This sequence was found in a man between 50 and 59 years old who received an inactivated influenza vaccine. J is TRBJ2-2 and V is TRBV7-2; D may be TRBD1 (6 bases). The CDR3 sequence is CASSPTGPVNTGELFF. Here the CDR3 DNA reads TGTGCCAGCAGCCCGACAGGCCCAGTGAACACCGGGGAGCTGTTTTTT.